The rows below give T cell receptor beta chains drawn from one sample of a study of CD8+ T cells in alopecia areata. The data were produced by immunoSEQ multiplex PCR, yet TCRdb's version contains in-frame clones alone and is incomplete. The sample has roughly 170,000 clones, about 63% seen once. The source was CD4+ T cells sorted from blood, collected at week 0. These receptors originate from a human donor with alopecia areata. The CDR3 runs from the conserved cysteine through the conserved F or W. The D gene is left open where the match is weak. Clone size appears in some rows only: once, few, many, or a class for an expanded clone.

CSAPKDYGYTF | TGCAGTGCTCCGAAAGACTATGGCTACACCTTC | TRBV20-1 | . | . | TRBJ1-2
CAWSVGGNQPQHF | TGTGCCTGGAGTGTAGGCGGGAATCAGCCCCAGCATTTT | TRBV30 | . | . | TRBJ1-5
CAWSVSPGELFF | TGTGCCTGGAGTGTATCCCCCGGGGAGCTGTTTTTT | TRBV30 | few | . | TRBJ2-2
CSWQGADTQYF | TGCAGCTGGCAGGGGGCGGATACGCAGTATTTT | TRBV29-1 | . | TRBD1 | TRBJ2-3
CASSLRGGRETQYF | TGTGCCAGCAGTTTACGGGGGGGCCGGGAGACCCAGTACTTC | TRBV28 | . | TRBD2 | TRBJ2-5
CSAGGRGDEQYF | TGCAGCGCAGGGGGTAGGGGGGACGAGCAGTACTTC | TRBV29-1 | . | . | TRBJ2-7
CASSRTGVDGYTF | TGTGCCAGTAGTAGGACAGGGGTGGATGGCTACACCTTC | TRBV19 | . | TRBD1 | TRBJ1-2
CSVDWGREAFF | TGCAGCGTTGATTGGGGCAGAGAAGCTTTCTTT | TRBV29-1 | . | . | TRBJ1-1
CASSIKRFTDTQYF | TGTGCCAGTAGTATTAAACGGTTCACAGATACGCAGTATTTT | TRBV19 | few | . | TRBJ2-3
CSVWGPGNTEAFF | TGCAGCGTTTGGGGGCCGGGGAACACTGAAGCTTTCTTT | TRBV29-1 | . | . | TRBJ1-1
CASSLVTSGGTGELFF | TGCGCCAGCAGCTTGGTGACTAGCGGTGGGACCGGGGAGCTGTTTTTT | TRBV5-1 | few | TRBD2 | TRBJ2-2
CASTLGTGYGYTF | TGTGCCAGCACCTTAGGGACAGGCTATGGCTACACCTTC | TRBV6-5 | few | TRBD1 | TRBJ1-2
CASSLGQGNEKLFF | TGCGCCAGCAGCTTGGGACAGGGTAATGAAAAACTGTTTTTT | TRBV5-1 | . | TRBD1 | TRBJ1-4
CASSLDFGGVAEAFF | TGTGCCAGCAGCTTAGATTTCGGAGGGGTAGCTGAAGCTTTCTTT | TRBV11-2 | few | . | TRBJ1-1
CASSAGTNGYTF | TGTGCCAGCAGCGCCGGGACTAATGGCTACACCTTC | TRBV7-9 | once | . | TRBJ1-2
CATTAGMQETQYF | TGTGCCACGACTGCTGGTATGCAAGAGACCCAGTACTTC | TRBV6-1 | . | . | TRBJ2-5
CASSFLAGQSNEKLFF | TGTGCCAGCAGCTTCCTCGCGGGACAGTCTAATGAAAAACTGTTTTTT | TRBV7-9 | few | TRBD1 | TRBJ1-4
CASSRDRQETQYF | TGTGCCAGCAGTCGTGACAGGCAAGAGACCCAGTACTTC | TRBV7-2 | . | . | TRBJ2-5
CASSATVRGAGTDTQYF | TGTGCCAGTAGTGCCACCGTACGGGGGGCGGGCACAGATACGCAGTATTTT | TRBV19 | few | . | TRBJ2-3
CASSSSGKTQYF | TGTGCCAGCAGCTCGTCCGGGAAGACCCAGTACTTC | TRBV7-2 | . | . | TRBJ2-5
CVTGSGETQYF | TGTGTAACAGGGAGTGGAGAGACCCAGTACTTC | TRBV6-5 | . | . | TRBJ2-5
CASVTGKAEKLFF | TGTGCCAGCGTGACAGGGAAGGCAGAAAAACTGTTTTTT | TRBV2 | . | TRBD1 | TRBJ1-4
CASGQMREQYF | TGTGCCAGCGGACAGATGAGGGAGCAGTACTTC | TRBV19 | . | . | TRBJ2-7
CASSEGGDGYTF | TGTGCCAGCAGTGAAGGAGGGGACGGCTACACCTTC | TRBV2 | few | . | TRBJ1-2
CASSIAGGETQYF | TGTGCCAGTAGTATCGCAGGGGGAGAGACCCAGTACTTC | TRBV19 | . | TRBD1 | TRBJ2-5
CASSPDGGGQPQHF | TGTGCCAGCTCACCGGACGGGGGTGGCCAGCCCCAGCATTTT | TRBV18 | . | . | TRBJ1-5
CASSGQGRVGEQYF | TGTGCCAGCAGTGGCCAGGGACGAGTGGGGGAGCAGTACTTC | TRBV2 | . | . | TRBJ2-7
CASSLDHNSNYGYTF | TGTGCCAGCAGCTTAGATCACAACTCCAACTATGGCTACACCTTC | TRBV11-2 | . | . | TRBJ1-2
CASSEGLAGGPSSGANVLTF | TGTGCCAGCAGTGAAGGGCTAGCGGGGGGGCCTTCCTCTGGGGCCAACGTCCTGACTTTC | TRBV2 | . | TRBD2 | TRBJ2-6
CAWAPANSPLHF | TGTGCCTGGGCACCAGCGAATTCACCCCTCCACTTT | TRBV30 | . | . | TRBJ1-6
CSATLLNEQFF | TGCAGTGCTACCCTTCTCAATGAGCAGTTCTTC | TRBV20-1 | few | . | TRBJ2-1
CASSVEPTDTQYF | TGTGCCAGCAGCGTAGAACCTACAGATACGCAGTATTTT | TRBV9 | . | . | TRBJ2-3
CASSRKWTDSYNEQFF | TGCGCCAGCAGCCGGAAATGGACCGACTCCTACAATGAGCAGTTCTTC | TRBV5-1 | few | . | TRBJ2-1
CASTLPPSGNTF | TGTGCCAGCACTCTACCCCCCTCCGGGAACACCTTC | TRBV5-4 | . | . | TRBJ1-2
CASSSLRGGETQYF | TGTGCCAGCAGCTCGCTCAGGGGGGGAGAGACCCAGTACTTC | TRBV7-2 | . | . | TRBJ2-5
CSASNTYEQYF | TGCAGTGCTAGTAACACCTACGAGCAGTACTTC | TRBV20-1 | . | . | TRBJ2-7
CASSATKDTQYF | TGTGCCAGCAGCGCAACGAAGGATACGCAGTATTTT | TRBV9 | . | . | TRBJ2-3
CATSRDQTGGYTF | TGTGCCACCAGCAGAGATCAAACGGGCGGCTACACCTTC | TRBV15 | . | . | TRBJ1-2
CAWSENTGELFF | TGTGCCTGGAGCGAGAACACCGGGGAGCTGTTTTTT | TRBV30 | few | . | TRBJ2-2
CASSSAVQETQYF | TGTGCCAGCAGCTCCGCGGTTCAAGAGACCCAGTACTTC | TRBV7-6 | . | . | TRBJ2-5
CSGLLGGELFF | TGCAGCGGATTACTGGGCGGGGAGCTGTTTTTT | TRBV29-1 | few | . | TRBJ2-2
CAWRNRAGNIQYF | TGTGCCTGGAGGAACAGGGCCGGGAACATTCAGTACTTC | TRBV30 | few | . | TRBJ2-4
CASMYETQYF | TGTGCCAGCATGTATGAGACCCAGTACTTC | TRBV6-5 | few | . | TRBJ2-5
CASSLPETGFSGANVLTF | TGTGCCAGCAGCTTACCAGAGACAGGTTTCTCTGGGGCCAACGTCCTGACTTTC | TRBV7-9 | . | . | TRBJ2-6
CAISEGVDTQYF | TGTGCCATCAGTGAAGGGGTTGATACGCAGTATTTT | TRBV10-3 | few | . | TRBJ2-3
CAWGRDSGKAFF | TGTGCCTGGGGCCGGGACAGCGGAAAAGCTTTCTTT | TRBV30 | . | TRBD1 | TRBJ1-1
CASSLSHRSPTAIPKQFF | TGTGCCAGCAGTTTATCACACCGTTCGCCGACAGCCATCCCGAAGCAGTTCTTC | TRBV27 | . | . | TRBJ2-1
CASSPPSLGAQYF | TGTGCCAGCAGCCCCCCCAGCCTGGGGGCCCAGTACTTC | TRBV28 | few | . | TRBJ2-5
CASSSRPGWRETQYF | TGTGCCAGCAGCTCCAGACCGGGCTGGCGAGAGACCCAGTACTTC | TRBV7-2 | . | . | TRBJ2-5
CASSLGTRDEQYF | TGTGCCAGCAGCTTAGGGACTCGGGACGAGCAGTACTTC | TRBV7-2 | . | . | TRBJ2-7
CASSYSFGQQYF | TGTGCCAGCAGTTACTCCTTTGGGCAGCAGTACTTC | TRBV6-5 | . | . | TRBJ2-7
CSVGGTGDTEAFF | TGCAGCGTTGGGGGGACAGGGGACACTGAAGCTTTCTTT | TRBV29-1 | . | TRBD1 | TRBJ1-1
CASSFRGTASYEQYF | TGTGCCAGCAGCTTTCGAGGGACAGCCTCCTACGAGCAGTACTTC | TRBV7-9 | . | TRBD1 | TRBJ2-7
CSAQRGDGELFF | TGCAGCGCACAACGGGGGGACGGGGAGCTGTTTTTT | TRBV29-1 | . | TRBD2 | TRBJ2-2
CSVGSGNTIYF | TGCAGCGTTGGTTCGGGAAACACCATATATTTT | TRBV29-1 | few | . | TRBJ1-3
CASSPVSGETQYF | TGTGCCAGCAGTCCGGTTAGCGGAGAGACCCAGTACTTC | TRBV7-2 | few | . | TRBJ2-5